These 15 T cell receptor beta chains originate from one sample sequenced in a study of cytomegalovirus exposure and HLA in healthy donors. 13 Jbeta primers and 60 Vbeta primers were used for the PCR. Data came from immunoSEQ multiplex PCR; TCRdb stores just in-frame clones and leaves some out. The ten top clones account for 5.5% to 6.5%, within a sample of about 88,000 clones. Material for sequencing was PBMCs. All receptors come from a girl between 5 and 17 years old in good health and CMV-seropositive.

The gene calls are TRBV4-3 and TRBJ2-7; D gene ambiguous. The CDR3 runs 14 residues. CDR1 and CDR2 from the germline V gene are LGHNA and YSLEER. V shed 0 bases and J shed 2 bases, with 8 bases lying between them. The CDR3 protein is CASSQDGGAYEQYF. The CDR3 coding sequence is TGCGCCAGCAGCCAAGACGGCGGAGCCTACGAGCAGTACTTC.

This CDR3 is CASSQGTLTDTQYF. The DNA for the CDR3 is TGTGCCAGCAGTCAGGGGACGTTGACAGATACGCAGTATTTT. The chain couples TRBV2 to TRBJ2-3, with D tentatively TRBD1 (6 bases). Trimming removed 5 bases at V and 3 bases at J, with 12 bases between. Germline V lookup: CDR1 SNHLY, CDR2 FYNNEI. CDR3 length equals 14 residues. Full variable domain (rest looked up from reference TRBV2 and TRBJ2-3): EPEVTQTPSHQVTQMGQEVILRCVPISNHLYFYWYRQILGQKVEFLVSFYNNEISEKSEIFDDQFSVERPDGSNFTLKIRSTKLEDSAMYFCASSQGTLTDTQYFGPGTRLTVL.

The V and J genes are TRBV28 and TRBJ1-2, with 10 bases that match TRBD1. The V gene's germline CDR1 is MDHEN and CDR2 SYDVKM. The CDR3 covers 15 residues. V lost 6 bases, J lost 5 bases, and 9 bases stayed unmatched. DNA of the CDR3: TGTGCCAGCAGCGCCCCTGGGACAGGGGAATATGGCTACACCTTC. The encoded protein is CASSAPGTGEYGYTF.

The rearrangement uses TRBV5-1 and TRBJ1-6, with 7 bases aligning to TRBD1. J gave up 9 bases and V 0 bases, and 6 bases lay outside the gene matches. The CDR3 consists of 15 residues. Germline V lookup: CDR1 SGHRS, CDR2 YFSETQ. The CDR3 is CASSLGQQGGSPLHF. CDR3 DNA sequence: TGCGCCAGCAGCTTGGGCCAGCAGGGGGGTTCACCCCTCCACTTT.

The J gene is TRBJ2-3, the V gene TRBV4-3; 9 positions match TRBD2. The ends lost 0 bases at V and 6 bases at J; junction bases unmatched: 10. From germline, CDR1 is LGHNA and CDR2 YSLEER. The CDR3 runs 17 residues. The CDR3 sequence is CASSQDLSSGVLDTQYF. CDR3 DNA sequence: TGCGCCAGCAGCCAAGATCTGTCTAGCGGGGTTCTCGATACGCAGTATTTT.

The V call is TRBV11-3, the J call TRBJ2-7; 11 bases agree with TRBD1. Trimming cost V 5 bases and J 3 bases; bases outside gene matches: 6. In germline, CDR1 is SGHNT, CDR2 YENEEA. CDR3 length: 15 amino acids. CDR3 nucleotide sequence: TGTGCCAGCAGCACCGGACAGGGGGCAAACTACGAGCAGTACGTC. It codes for CASSTGQGANYEQYV.

V and J are TRBV6-4 and TRBJ2-2, with TRBD2 matching over 11 bases. The CDR3 totals 16 residues. V lost 0 bases, J lost 6 bases, and 3 bases stayed unmatched. CDR1 is MRHNA and CDR2 is SNTAGT in the germline V gene. The CDR3 region has the DNA TGTGCCAGCAGTGACTCGACTAGCGGGGCCCCCGGGGAGCTGTTTTTT. It translates to CASSDSTSGAPGELFF.

The chain combines TRBV5-1 with TRBJ2-5, with unresolved D. Per germline, CDR1 SGHRS and CDR2 YFSETQ. V gave up 2 bases and J gave up 5 bases, with 10 bases separating them. This CDR3 is built from 13 residues. The CDR3 nucleotides read TGCGCCAGCAGCTTAGTAACTCGGGAGACCCAGTACTTC. It specifies CASSLVTRETQYF. Full variable domain (remainder filled in from reference TRBV5-1 and TRBJ2-5): KAGVTQTPRYLIKTRGQQVTLSCSPISGHRSVSWYQQTPGQGLQFLFEYFSETQRNKGNFPGRFSGRQFSNSRSEMNVSTLELGDSALYLCASSLVTRETQYFGPGTRLLVL.

This chain uses TRBV5-1 with TRBJ2-5, with a tentative D call TRBD2 (5 bases). Trimming removed 3 bases at V and 0 bases at J, with 9 bases between. The CDR3 covers 14 residues. The V gene's germline CDR1 is SGHRS and CDR2 YFSETQ. The CDR3 region is CASSSTGNQETQYF. The CDR3 DNA sequence: TGCGCCAGCAGCTCCACGGGAAACCAAGAGACCCAGTACTTC.

As for this clone: At one end, the junction sequence differs from germline, possibly due to a read error. J is TRBJ2-2 and V is TRBV18; either TRBD1 or TRBD2 may fit D (5 bases each). There are 16 residues in the CDR3. From germline, CDR1 is KGHSH and CDR2 LQKENI. The CDR3 bases are TGTGCCAGCTCTCCACAGGAGGCTGTCGGCACCGGGGAGCTGTTTTTT. It encodes CASSPQEAVGTGELFF.

V and J are TRBV7-6 and TRBJ1-1; D remains unclear. The germline V gene has CDR1 SGHVS and CDR2 FNYEAQ. The CDR3 is 12 residues long. Trimming stripped 1 base from V and 8 bases from J, with 8 bases between. The CDR3 is CASSLGDGEAFF. Written as DNA, the CDR3 is TGTGCCAGCAGCTTAGGAGACGGGGAAGCTTTCTTT.

This chain uses TRBV7-3 with TRBJ1-1; 10 nucleotides line up with TRBD1. The CDR3 has 12 amino acids. Germline CDR1 is SGHTA and CDR2 is FQGTGA. Germline trimming cut 4 bases from V and 8 bases from J; bases unmatched to any gene: 1. CDR3 amino acids: CASSSGQGEAFF. The CDR3 nucleotides are TGTGCCAGCAGCTCGGGACAGGGGGAAGCTTTCTTT.

V gene TRBV5-6 combines with J gene TRBJ1-2, with D maybe TRBD1 (5 bases). Germline V gene sequence: CDR1 SGHDT, CDR2 YYEEEE. Trimming left V 7 bases short and J 2 bases short, with 18 bases between. The CDR3 totals 15 residues. CDR3 protein: CASGLQGNGNYGYTF. DNA of the CDR3: TGTGCCAGCGGTTTGCAGGGTAACGGGAACTATGGCTACACCTTC.

The genes are TRBV2 and TRBJ1-1; weak D call: TRBD1 (5 bases). CDR3 length equals 12 residues. The V and J ends lost 6 bases and 3 bases respectively, with 8 bases between them. Germline CDR1 SNHLY, CDR2 FYNNEI. In DNA form, the CDR3 reads TGTGCCAGCAGACAGGCTGACACTGAAGCTTTCTTT. Protein product: CASRQADTEAFF. The variable domain in full, with the rest retrieved from reference TRBV2 and TRBJ1-1, is EPEVTQTPSHQVTQMGQEVILRCVPISNHLYFYWYRQILGQKVEFLVSFYNNEISEKSEIFDDQFSVERPDGSNFTLKIRSTKLEDSAMYFCASRQADTEAFFGQGTRLTVV.

This chain uses TRBV7-8 with TRBJ1-5; TRBD1 matches 10 bases. Germline assignment: CDR1 SGHVS and CDR2 FQNEAQ. V lost 6 bases to trimming and J lost 1 base; unmatched junction nucleotides: 0. This CDR3 has 14 amino acids. CDR3 region: CASRGQGSNQPQHF. Here the CDR3 DNA reads TGTGCCAGCAGGGGACAGGGGAGCAATCAGCCCCAGCATTTT.